This paragraph reports one T cell receptor (beta chain). What it binds is not known. The source of the sample is a study of blood T cells in healthy people across ages. Each sample yielded at least 6 micrograms of PBMC total RNA. A sample-barcoded 5' primer and a J-beta primer mix were used in a second PCR of about 7 to 12 cycles. CDR3-containing paired-end reads numbering at least 3 million came from each sample. One entry per CDR3 protein, called by TCRdb with MiXCR from the 5' RACE reads. The sample lists roughly 730,000 distinct CDR3 sequences, around three fifths occurring once. The length of the CDR3 is 14 residues. CDR1 and CDR2 from the germline V gene are DFQATT and SNEGSKA (reference sequence). Between the trimmed V and J ends, which lost 3 bases and 1 base, there was a span of 12 bases. Study outcomes and limitations: Among T cells, TCR beta diversity per million cells dropped roughly linearly as age rose. Versus aged donors, long-lived donors had higher diversity and more naive CD4+ cells.

The specimen was blood. The receptor was derived from a middle-aged man in good health. The genes are TRBV20-1 and TRBJ1-1; no clear D. CDR3 nucleotide sequence: TGCAGTGCTAGCAGTTCGACGGCGAACACTGAAGCTTTCTTT. Translating gives CSASSSTANTEAFF.